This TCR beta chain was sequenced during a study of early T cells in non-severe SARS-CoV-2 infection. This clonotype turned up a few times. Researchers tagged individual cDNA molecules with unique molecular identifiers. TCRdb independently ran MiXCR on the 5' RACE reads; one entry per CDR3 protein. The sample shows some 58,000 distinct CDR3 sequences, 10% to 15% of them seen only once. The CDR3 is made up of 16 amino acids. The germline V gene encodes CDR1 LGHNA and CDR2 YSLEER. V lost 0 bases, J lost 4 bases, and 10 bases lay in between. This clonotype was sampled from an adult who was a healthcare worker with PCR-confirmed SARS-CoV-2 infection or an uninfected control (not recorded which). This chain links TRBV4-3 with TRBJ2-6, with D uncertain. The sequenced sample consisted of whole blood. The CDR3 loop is CASSQDVWAGANVLTF. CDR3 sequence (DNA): TGCGCCAGCAGCCAAGATGTCTGGGCCGGGGCCAACGTCCTGACTTTC.